Following are 2 T cell receptor beta chains from one sample sequenced in a study of response to subunit inactivated influenza vaccine. TCRdb re-called the RT-PCR reads through MiXCR, storing one row per CDR3 protein. This sample yields 500,000 to 550,000 distinct CDR3 sequences, of which under 25% are seen a single time; 2.8% belongs to the top ten. These data were also reused for a study on T cells expressing NK-cell markers. That work adds: 5'RACE template switching with UMIs generated TCR beta cDNA.

The specimen comprised CD4+ T cells sorted from PBMCs, sampled 11 to 12 days after vaccination. The receptors come from a man aged 45-60 years who received an inactivated influenza vaccine.

This clonotype has just a few counts. The chain links TRBV29-1 to TRBJ1-5; perhaps TRBD1 as D (5 bases). CDR3 length: 12 residues. Germline values: CDR1 SQVTM, CDR2 ANQGSEA. Trimming shortened V by 4 bases and J by 5 bases, and 9 bases separated the two germline ends. In DNA form, the CDR3 reads TGCAGCGTTGGGGACGTCTATCAGCCCCAGCATTTT. It is translated as CSVGDVYQPQHF.

This rearrangement joins TRBV7-2 to TRBJ2-5; 7 bases agree with TRBD1. The CDR3 consists of 13 residues. Per the germline V gene, CDR1 is SGHTA and CDR2 is FQGNSA. Germline trimming cut 7 bases from V and 5 bases from J; bases unmatched to any gene: 7. The CDR3 loop reads CASNRGSRETQYF. DNA of the CDR3: TGTGCCAGCAACAGGGGCTCGCGGGAGACCCAGTACTTC.